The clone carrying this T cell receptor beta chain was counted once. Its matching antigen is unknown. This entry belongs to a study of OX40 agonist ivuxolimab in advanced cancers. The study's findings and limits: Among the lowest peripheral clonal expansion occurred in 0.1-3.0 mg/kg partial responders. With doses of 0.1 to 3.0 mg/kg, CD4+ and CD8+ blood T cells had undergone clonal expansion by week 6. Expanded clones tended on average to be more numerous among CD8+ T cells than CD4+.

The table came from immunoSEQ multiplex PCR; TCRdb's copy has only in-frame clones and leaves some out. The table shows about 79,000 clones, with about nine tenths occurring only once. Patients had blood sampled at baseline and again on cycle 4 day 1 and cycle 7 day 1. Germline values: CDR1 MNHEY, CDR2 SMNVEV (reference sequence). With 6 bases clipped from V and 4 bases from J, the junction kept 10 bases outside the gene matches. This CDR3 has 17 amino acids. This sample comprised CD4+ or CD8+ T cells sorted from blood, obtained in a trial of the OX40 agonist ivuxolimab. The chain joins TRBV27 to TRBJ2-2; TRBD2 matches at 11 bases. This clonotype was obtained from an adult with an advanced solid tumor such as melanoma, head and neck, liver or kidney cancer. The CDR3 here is CASSRSSSGRGTGELFF. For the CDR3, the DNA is TGTGCCAGCAGCCGGTCGAGTAGCGGGAGGGGCACCGGGGAGCTGTTTTTT.